This T cell receptor (beta chain) came from a study of technical replicates of blood from four donors. The CDR3 runs 12 residues. CDR1 and CDR2 from the germline V gene are GTSNPN and SVGIG (reference sequence). Assay: immunoSEQ multiplex PCR; the TCRdb copy retains only in-frame clones and omits some. Here the sample spans about 82,000 clones, 96% being singletons. J is TRBJ2-7 and V is TRBV30; perhaps TRBD1 as D (6 bases). The sequenced material came from T cells isolated from PBMCs. The sequence derives from a human donor in good health. Here the CDR3 reads CATQGQNYEQYF. For the CDR3, the DNA is TGTGCTACCCAGGGACAAAACTACGAGCAGTACTTC.